This entry describes one T cell receptor (beta chain). This clone's antigen is unknown. Base qualities are not recorded, but no much larger clone differs from it by a single base. The data were obtained in a study of shared clonotypes between healthy human individuals (dated by TCRdb to the early 2020s). Context from the whole study: A few men and two women, aged 18 to 49 years, made up the cohort. Libraries were prepared and TCR repertoires were sequenced by different laboratories using diverse techniques, in order to increase sequencing depth and limit assay-specific biases. For each donor, three plates each were used for CD4 naive and CD4 memory, two plates were used for CD8 naive, and one plate was used for CD8 memory. To estimate repertoire size and how much clonotype sharing occurs between individuals, the study deeply sequenced the blood TCR repertoires of roughly 5 healthy adults. Between about 0.85 and 8.9 billion PBMCs per donor were obtained by leukapheresis. Overall study outcomes, separate from this receptor: When a few donors were compared, the shared fraction of clonotypes was approximately 5% for naive CD4, more than 3% for naive CD8, more than 2% for memory CD4, and less than 0.45% for memory CD8. Because the study included only a small number of donors, the genetic and exposure-history diversity represented was limited. Compared with non-shared clonotypes, clonotypes shared by all four sorted-subset donors had higher generation probabilities. Sampling was restricted to blood, and TCR repertoires in tissue are likely to differ from TCR repertoires in blood. Even with the large sequencing depth, rarefaction of the sorted-subset datasets indicated that sequencing was incomplete. Naive subsets generally had larger estimated clonotype richness than memory subsets did. Based on pairwise subsampling, the degree of clonotype sharing among donors was expected to be affected by sequencing depth.

TCR CDR3 regions were amplified from genomic DNA by multiplex PCR using the deep immunoSEQ assay. Genomic DNA extracted from each cell subset was distributed evenly over all wells of several immunoSEQ 96-well plates, and each plate served as one replicate. For sorted subsets, around 200 ng genomic DNA, equal to 30,000 or so T cell genomes, was loaded into each replicate PCR. Purified libraries were quantified with a Qubit 3.0 fluorometer, sized on a Bioanalyzer 2100, and re-quantified with the KAPA Library Quantification kit. Each immunoSEQ 96-well plate was sequenced on its own single-read 150-cycle Illumina NextSeq 550 flow cell. The authors' pipeline ran thus. Because the immunoSEQ output held only junctional sequences and lacked quality scores, the filtering could not match the filtering applied to full-length reads. To assign V/J genes and CDR3, sequences were annotated against IMGT germline references using PyIR, a Python wrapper for IgBLAST v1.9. Any read was removed if the V/J assignment was weak (E-value above 1e-6), the CDR3 was missing, or the read contained stop codons, out-of-frame junctions, or ambiguous translated residues. V3J clonotypes were defined by identical inferred V gene, J gene, and CDR3 amino acid sequence. Percentage overlap between repertoires was calculated by dividing the number of shared unique clonotypes by the size of the smaller repertoire. Three approaches were used to assess repertoire richness: RTK rarefaction, the Chao1 estimator, and Recon v2.1 estimates of unobserved clonotypes. Generation probabilities were computed with OLGA for all TCRbeta clonotypes obtained by the gDNA method from four donors. Held by TCRdb, this immuneACCESS table contains in-frame sequences only and omits some clones. Under half of the omission traces to an unresolved V gene where checked; the cause of the rest is unknown. The V and J calls and clone size are taken from that table; D and trimming were inferred from the DNA. In this sample the table shows about 2,100,000 clones, under 95% of which occur a single time. Clones ranked in the top ten supply over 1.5% of the sample.

CDR3 length: 15 amino acids, cysteine to phenylalanine. The entry retains the CDR3 DNA only, 45 bases that are in frame from base 1. V and J lose 4 bases and 3 bases, and a span of 16 bases separates them. CDR1 and CDR2 are read off the germline V gene as SGDLS and YYNGEE. CD8 naive samples were CD45RO-negative cells positively selected for CCR7, giving a CD45RA+CCR7+ population that excluded TemRA cells. Healthy HIV-negative adults with no recently reported acute infections or vaccinations were included as donors. Only Caucasian adults living in Nashville, Tennessee, USA were represented among the donors. Blood was collected by leukapheresis, and PBMCs were isolated by Ficoll-Histopaque density gradient centrifugation and then cryopreserved in liquid nitrogen vapor phase. Analytical flow cytometry was used to check the purity and quantity of each magnetically sorted T cell population. Genomic DNA was isolated from every sorted fraction and measured by UV absorbance on a Nanodrop 2000c.

The chain employs TRBV9 and TRBJ2-5; the D call is tentative, TRBD1 or TRBD2, as each matches 5 bases. Sequencing was done on a sample of naive CD8+ T cells from PBMCs. The cell subset or site label, as the study defines it: CD45RA+CCR7+. The clonotype comes from a man aged 18-30 years in good health. Some clones in this sample may be carry-over from other donors' samples. The DNA sequence follows: TGTGCCAGCAGCCCTAGTCGGGGCCCCAAAGAGACCCAGTACTTC. This sequence encodes CASSPSRGPKETQYF.